This T cell receptor (beta chain) derives from a study of CD8 T cell repertoires and HIV-1 epitope variants (dated by TCRdb to 2019 to 2021). Regarding the study in general: In separate culture wells, T cells were stimulated with each of twenty-five peptides that represented autologous and known Gag and Nef epitope variants. Among the control conditions were a peptide pool of CMV, EBV and flu, the Ebola AY9 epitope serving as a negative control, and a well with no peptide. The epitopes tested were three Gag epitope families plus Nef HW9 and YT9. T cells were enriched using the EasySep Human T Cell Enrichment Kit and then co-cultured with an equal number of autologous T cell-negative cells acting as antigen-presenting cells. Cultures were maintained for 9 to 11 days in IMDM with gentamicin, and half-media changes adding IL-2, IL-7 and IL-15 were performed on days 3 and 7. A 1M T cell aliquot was kept as an uncultured baseline condition, separate from the roughly 90 T cell cultures. A total of over 65 T cell cultures were run, with each culture condition done in triplicate except for one peptide, which was done in duplicate.

Summary of the overall study and its limitations: The study identified roughly nine antigen-specific TCR beta clonotypes, 5 or 6 of which appeared to be cross-reactive for autologous or known escape epitope variants. Roughly 5 clonotypes recognized the Nef KF9 family and one clonotype recognized the HW9 family, while no responses were seen to the TAALDMSHF plasma variant. The assay identified only TCR beta chains and indicated proliferation in response to antigen, without indicating T cell function or cytokine profile.

Reading from cysteine to phenylalanine, the CDR3 counts 14 amino acids. Only the CDR3 part of the read is kept: 42 bases, read in frame from the first base. The CDR1 and CDR2 encoded by the germline V gene are KGHSH and LQKENI. Between the V and J ends, shortened by 2 bases and 10 bases respectively, the junction contains 12 bases. TCR beta CDR3 regions were sequenced at survey depth on the immunoSEQ platform. The QIAamp DNA micro kit was used to extract genomic DNA from every cultured and uncultured CD8+ T cell population. As for how the authors treated the data: Any sample with under 5,000 productive reads was excluded, and this exclusion removed about 6% of the roughly 80 cultures stimulated with HIV peptides. Sequences were trimmed to CDR3 by a MANAFEST web app, and nonproductive sequences, CDR3s under 5 amino acids, and sequences not starting with C or ending with F/W were removed. Clonotypes were classified as antigen-specific only if expansion was observed in at least 2 of 3 replicates versus the no-peptide control at FDR 0.01, only within one epitope family. A frequency at least fivefold higher than in wells stimulated with peptides from other epitope families was additionally required for specific clonotypes. The clones in this table, taken by TCRdb from immuneACCESS, are in-frame only. Not every clone is retained; where verified, under half of the shortfall comes from an unresolved V gene, and the cause of the rest is unknown. The D gene and trimming were derived from the DNA, and the V and J assignments and clone size from that table. This sample has tens of thousands of clones in its table, and roughly four fifths of those were observed once. Under 30% of the sample comes from the top ten.

This clone appeared once. Its specific antigen is unknown. Base qualities are not at hand, and no much larger clone is one base apart. The EasySep Human CD8+ T Cell Enrichment Kit was used on day 10 to isolate CD8+ T cells from every culture. The source material was uncultured baseline CD8+ T cells from peripheral blood mononuclear cells (PBMCs). Recombination linked TRBV18 to TRBJ1-6, with TRBD1 perhaps the D gene, on 5 matching bases. This receptor was identified in a male donor with HIV. The CDR3 amino acid sequence is: CASSPAGERSPLHF. Read as DNA, the sequence is TGTGCCAGCTCACCAGCGGGGGAAAGATCACCCCTCCACTTT.